Below, 12 T cell receptor beta chains from the same sample are listed, as sequenced in a study of PD-L1 blockade in urothelial cancer. Noted time point: pretreatment peripheral blood. Sequencing was performed with immunoSEQ multiplex PCR; in TCRdb, only in-frame clones are kept and a portion is missing. The data show tens of thousands of clones, 84% seen once. The specimen was PBMCs, collected around atezolizumab (anti-PD-L1) treatment. These receptors came from a woman in her seventies with urothelial cancer.

The gene calls are TRBV19 and TRBJ1-5; perhaps TRBD1 as D (6 bases). Trimming took off 8 bases at V and 0 bases at J, with 11 bases between the two ends. CDR1 and CDR2 (germline): LNHDA, SQIVND (reference sequence). The CDR3 totals 14 residues. CDR3 in amino acids: CASDPGASNQPQHF. The DNA for the CDR3 is TGTGCCAGTGATCCAGGGGCTAGCAATCAGCCCCAGCATTTT. The variable domain in full, completed from reference TRBV19 and TRBJ1-5, reads DGGITQSPKYLFRKEGQNVTLSCEQNLNHDAMYWYRQDPGQGLRLIYYSQIVNDFQKGDIAEGYSVSREKKESFPLTVTSAQKNPTAFYLCASDPGASNQPQHFGDGTRLSIL.

This chain uses TRBV7-8 with TRBJ2-7; D may be TRBD1 (6 bases). This CDR3 is 16 amino acids long. Trimming stripped 1 base from V and 0 bases from J, with 13 bases between. From germline, CDR1 is SGHVS and CDR2 FQNEAQ. This CDR3 is CASSLVRQVHSYEQYF. CDR3 nucleotides: TGTGCCAGCAGCTTAGTGAGACAGGTTCACTCCTACGAGCAGTACTTC.

V is TRBV28 and J is TRBJ2-1, with 9 bases identical to TRBD2. The CDR3 is made up of 16 amino acids. The J segment lost 5 bases and the V segment lost 6 bases, leaving 11 bases of the junction unmatched. Germline assignment: CDR1 MDHEN and CDR2 SYDVKM. CDR3 DNA: TGTGCCAGCAGAATTAGGGGCCTAGCGGGGAACAATGAGCAGTTCTTC. Translating gives CASRIRGLAGNNEQFF.

The chain joins TRBV19 to TRBJ2-1; TRBD1 is a possible D gene (5 bases). Germline CDR1 and CDR2: LNHDA and SQIVND (reference sequence). The V gene lost 10 bases and the J gene lost 3 bases, with 19 bases spanning the gap. The CDR3 runs to 15 residues. For the CDR3, the DNA is TGTGCCACCCGGCAGGGTTTGGGGAACTACAATGAGCAGTTCTTC. As protein: CATRQGLGNYNEQFF.

This clone was counted between two and nine times. The chain couples TRBV7-2 to TRBJ1-2; TRBD1 aligns across 11 bases. J was trimmed by 7 bases and V by 4 bases; bases with no gene match: 8. The CDR3 contains 15 residues. Germline CDR1 is SGHTA and CDR2 is FQGNSA. CDR3 in DNA: TGTGCCAGCAGCTATAGTTGGACAGGGGGCTCTGGCTACACCTTC. This encodes CASSYSWTGGSGYTF.

Here the CDR3 reads CASSMALAGAEQFF. For the CDR3, the DNA is TGTGCCAGTAGTATGGCCCTAGCGGGAGCTGAGCAGTTCTTC. This sequence joins TRBV19 and TRBJ2-1, with 10 bases that match TRBD2. The germline V gene encodes CDR1 LNHDA and CDR2 SQIVND (reference sequence). The trim removed 3 bases at V and 9 bases at J, leaving 5 bases unmatched. This CDR3 comprises 14 residues.

The V call is TRBV7-2, the J call TRBJ1-2; D unresolved. V gave up 1 base and J gave up 4 bases, with 13 bases separating them. The length of the CDR3 is 15 residues. CDR1 is SGHTA and CDR2 is FQGNSA in the germline V gene. CDR3 residues: CASSLDSSSRYGYTF. CDR3 nucleotides: TGTGCCAGCAGCTTAGATAGCAGTTCCCGCTATGGCTACACCTTC.

This clone has a handful of counts. The rearrangement uses TRBV29-1 and TRBJ1-2, with a possible D match to TRBD1 (5 bases). V shed 3 bases and J shed 4 bases, with 18 bases lying between them. Germline assignment: CDR1 SQVTM and CDR2 ANQGSEA. CDR3 length: 15 amino acids. CDR3 DNA sequence: TGCAGCGTTGAGAGTGAGTTTAGACAGATCTATGGCTACACCTTC. Amino acids: CSVESEFRQIYGYTF.

The chain carries TRBV5-6 and TRBJ1-1; TRBD1 agrees at 11 bases. V shed 0 bases, J shed 4 bases, and the junction held 5 bases outside the gene matches. The CDR3 consists of 16 residues. The germline V gene encodes CDR1 SGHDT and CDR2 YYEEEE. The CDR3 DNA reads TGTGCCAGCAGCTTGGATAGAGGACAGGGGGCCACTGAAGCTTTCTTT. It yields the protein CASSLDRGQGATEAFF.

The J gene is TRBJ1-2, the V gene TRBV5-1, with TRBD1 as a possible D gene (5 bases). CDR3 size: 16 residues. Germline CDR1 is SGHRS and CDR2 is YFSETQ. V was clipped by 0 bases and J by 0 bases, with 12 bases between them. The CDR3 sequence: CASSLGQLRTNYGYTF. The CDR3 coding sequence is TGCGCCAGCAGCTTGGGACAGCTCCGTACTAACTATGGCTACACCTTC.

The V gene is TRBV15, the J gene TRBJ1-1; D is unresolved. The germline gives CDR1 LNHNV, CDR2 YYDKDF (reference sequence). Trimming left V 0 bases short and J 6 bases short, with 5 bases between. This CDR3 contains 12 residues. The CDR3 spells CATSRDRSEAFF. As DNA, the CDR3 is TGTGCCACCAGCAGAGATCGGTCTGAAGCTTTCTTT.

The rearrangement uses TRBV9 and TRBJ2-5; 10 nucleotides align to TRBD2. The J segment lost 0 bases and the V segment lost 0 bases, leaving 2 bases of the junction unmatched. This CDR3 comprises 16 residues. The germline CDR1 and CDR2 sequences are SGDLS and YYNGEE. CDR3 sequence reads: CASSVGAGGYQETQYF. The CDR3 DNA sequence: TGTGCCAGCAGCGTAGGAGCGGGAGGGTACCAAGAGACCCAGTACTTC.